Listed below are T cell receptor beta chains from one sample, sequenced in a study of T cell responses to AZD1222 COVID-19 vaccine. TCRdb keeps only in-frame clones here, not all; method: immunoSEQ multiplex PCR. The sample has 60,000 to 65,000 clones, about 74% seen once. Sequencing used peripheral blood, obtained on day 0 of AZD1222 vaccination. Receptors were obtained from an adult in good health. Each CDR3 is given with its conserved first and last residue. The order of the fields is J gene, D gene, clone size, V gene, CDR3 DNA, CDR3 protein. A D gene is named only where the DNA matches it firmly. The size of a clone is reported for some rows only, either as once, few or many, or as a class for expanded clones.

TRBJ2-2	TRBD2	NA	TRBV28	TGTGCCAGCAGCTCATCGGGACTAGCGGAGGCAGAGCTGTTTTTT	CASSSSGLAEAELFF
TRBJ1-1	NA	few	TRBV5-1	TGCGCCAGCAGCTTACAGATCGGGACGGTGAACACTGAAGCTTTCTTT	CASSLQIGTVNTEAFF
TRBJ2-2	NA	NA	TRBV2	TGTGCCAGCAGTAGGACAACGAACACCGGGGAGCTGTTTTTT	CASSRTTNTGELFF
TRBJ1-6	NA	many	TRBV10-2	TGCGCCAGCAGTGGGACGGATAATTCACCCCTCCACTTT	CASSGTDNSPLHF
TRBJ1-2	TRBD1	NA	TRBV6-5	TGTGCCAGCAGCCCCCCCCGGGGACAGAACTATGGCTACACCTTC	CASSPPRGQNYGYTF
TRBJ1-5	NA	NA	TRBV7-9	TGTGCCAGCAGCTTAGGGGGTCAGCCCCAGCATTTT	CASSLGGQPQHF
TRBJ2-2	NA	NA	TRBV4-3	TGCGCCAGCAGCCGGGGGGCGACGAACACCGGGGAGCTGTTTTTT	CASSRGATNTGELFF
TRBJ2-1	TRBD1	NA	TRBV12-3/TRBV12-4	TGTGCCAGCAGTTTAGGGGGAGACAGGGGTGAGTTCTTC	CASSLGGDRGEFF
TRBJ1-1	NA	NA	TRBV2	TGTGCCAGCAGTGCATTACGGCTACCTAACACTGAAGCTTTCTTT	CASSALRLPNTEAFF
TRBJ1-6	NA	NA	TRBV12-3/TRBV12-4	TGTGCCAGCAGCAGGGTCGATTCACCCCTCCACTTT	CASSRVDSPLHF
TRBJ1-5	NA	NA	TRBV12-3/TRBV12-4	TGTGCCAGCACCATTAATGTTGGGAAGCCCCAGCATTTT	CASTINVGKPQHF
TRBJ1-3	TRBD1	NA	TRBV5-1	TGCGCCAGCAGCCGTTCGGGACAGGGGGAAAGAAACACCATATATTTT	CASSRSGQGERNTIYF
TRBJ1-4	NA	NA	TRBV4-3	TGCGCCAGCAGCCTAGGACAATATGAAAAACTGTTTTTT	CASSLGQYEKLFF
TRBJ1-5	NA	few	TRBV10-3	TGTGCCATCAGTGAGTCAGGGGGGGCTAATCAGCCCCAGCATTTT	CAISESGGANQPQHF
TRBJ2-1	TRBD1	NA	TRBV27	TGTGCCAGCTGGACAGGGGTAAATGAGCAGTTCTTC	CASWTGVNEQFF
TRBJ2-7	TRBD1	NA	TRBV11-3	TGTGCCAGCAGCTTATCAGGGACAGAGGTCTACGAGCAGTACTTC	CASSLSGTEVYEQYF
TRBJ1-5	NA	few	TRBV27	TGTGCCAGCAGTTTAGCCGGTCAGCCCCAGCATTTT	CASSLAGQPQHF
TRBJ2-3	NA	NA	TRBV9	TGTGCCAGCAGCGTATCGGCTACCCGCACAGATACGCAGTATTTT	CASSVSATRTDTQYF
TRBJ1-5	NA	NA	TRBV5-1	TGCGCCAGCAGCCCTGGAGGGGATAGCAATCAGCCCCAGCATTTT	CASSPGGDSNQPQHF
TRBJ1-2	NA	NA	TRBV3-1/TRBV3-2	TGTGCCAGCAGCCAAGAGTACACTACCTATGGCTACACCTTC	CASSQEYTTYGYTF